Included here is one TCR beta chain sequence, with context. Germline V gives CDR1 DFQATT, CDR2 SNEGSKA (reference sequence). CDR3 size: 16 residues. These data originate in a study of monozygotic twins with inflammatory bowel disease. Total RNA input per TCR library was roughly 3,300 ng. TCRdb reworked the 5' RACE reads into one entry per CDR3 protein, no DNA. Its table records nearly 450,000 distinct CDR3 sequences. This chain connects TRBV20-1 to TRBJ1-1; with no DNA, the TCRdb D assignment of TRBD1 cannot be verified. The source is a human donor with ulcerative colitis or Crohn's disease, or a healthy co-twin of an affected twin (not recorded which). The sample was blood. CDR3 loop: CSALAPRGPLIYEAFF.